The 5 T cell receptor beta chains in this list originate from one sample, sequenced in a study of shared T cell receptors in the human thymus. Sequencing was performed with immunoSEQ multiplex PCR; in TCRdb, only in-frame clones are kept and a portion is missing. The table lists approximately 580,000 clones, about 84% of them singletons, with more than 0.01% in the top ten. The same data also contributed to another study, on human thymus T cells.

The specimen was thymocytes. Every receptor here comes from a boy under two years old with a congenital heart defect.

The V call is TRBV27, the J call TRBJ2-2; TRBD2 agrees at 10 bases. V lost 6 bases and J lost 1; bases outside the gene matches: 2. Germline loops: CDR1 MNHEY, CDR2 SMNVEV (reference sequence). This CDR3 spans 15 amino acids. The DNA of the CDR3 is TGTGCCAGCAGGAGGACTAGCGGGAACACCGGGGAGCTGTTTTTT. It yields the protein CASRRTSGNTGELFF.

The chain carries TRBV27 and TRBJ2-7; a weak D match, TRBD2 (6 bases). This CDR3 has 13 amino acids. Germline CDR1 and CDR2: MNHEY and SMNVEV (reference sequence). The V end was cut by 6 bases, the J end by 2 bases, with 11 bases between. The CDR3 coding sequence is TGTGCCAGCAGGCGGGGCGACCCCTACGAGCAGTACTTC. It translates to CASRRGDPYEQYF.

The chain employs TRBV5-1 and TRBJ2-5; maybe TRBD2 (6 bases). The CDR3 sequence is 16 residues long. The germline V gene encodes CDR1 SGHRS and CDR2 YFSETQ. V was pared by 3 bases and J by 1 base, with 16 bases between. The DNA of the CDR3 is TGCGCCAGCAGCTCCCCTCCCCGGGGGTCCCAAGAGACCCAGTACTTC. Translated: CASSSPPRGSQETQYF. Full variable domain (outside the CDR3, taken from reference TRBV5-1 and TRBJ2-5): KAGVTQTPRYLIKTRGQQVTLSCSPISGHRSVSWYQQTPGQGLQFLFEYFSETQRNKGNFPGRFSGRQFSNSRSEMNVSTLELGDSALYLCASSSPPRGSQETQYFGPGTRLLVL.

The chain joins TRBV6-1 to TRBJ2-7; tentatively, D is TRBD2 (5 bases). This CDR3 has 15 amino acids. Trimming cost V 1 base and J 1 base, with 11 bases left between them. Germline CDR1 reads MNHNS; CDR2 reads SASEGT. CDR3 in amino acids: CASSEGTRGSYEQYF. The DNA for the CDR3 is TGTGCCAGCAGTGAAGGGACGCGAGGGTCCTACGAGCAGTACTTC.

This chain uses TRBV7-2 with TRBJ2-1, with D possibly being TRBD2 (6 bases). The germline V gene has CDR1 SGHTA and CDR2 FQGNSA. V lost 5 bases, J lost 3 bases, and 17 bases lay in between. The CDR3 has 16 amino acids. Here the CDR3 reads CASSTDYHPDYNEQFF. The CDR3 DNA is TGTGCCAGCAGCACGGACTACCACCCTGACTACAATGAGCAGTTCTTC.